Following are 8 T cell receptor beta chains from one sample sequenced in a study of blood T cell repertoires in COVID-19. TCRdb's copy holds only in-frame clones and misses some; the assay was immunoSEQ multiplex PCR. The sample contains over 85,000 clones, roughly 77% of which appear only once. Sequencing was carried out using peripheral blood. Receptors were obtained from a human donor in a cohort sampled during active COVID-19.

The CDR3 bases are TGCGCCAGCAGCTCGAACCCTAGCGGGAGCACAGATACGCAGTATTTT. Protein sequence: CASSSNPSGSTDTQYF. V gene TRBV5-1 combines with J gene TRBJ2-3, with 8 bases matching TRBD2. Trimming cost V 3 bases and J 0 bases; bases outside gene matches: 6. The CDR3 has 16 amino acids. Germline values: CDR1 SGHRS, CDR2 YFSETQ.

This chain links TRBV28 with TRBJ1-1; a weak D match, TRBD1 (6 bases). The CDR3 spans 18 residues. CDR1 is MDHEN, CDR2 SYDVKM, per germline. Trimming removed 3 bases from V and 3 bases from J, with 23 bases in between. The CDR3 sequence is CASSFYPLRQAEDTEAFF. The CDR3 region has the DNA TGTGCCAGCAGTTTTTATCCCCTCAGACAGGCAGAGGACACTGAAGCTTTCTTT. The entire variable domain, with the rest obtained from reference TRBV28 and TRBJ1-1, is as follows: DVKVTQSSRYLVKRTGEKVFLECVQDMDHENMFWYRQDPGLGLRLIYFSYDVKMKEKGDIPEGYSVSREKKERFSLILESASTNQTSMYLCASSFYPLRQAEDTEAFFGQGTRLTVV.

V is TRBV2 and J is TRBJ2-1; 10 positions agree with TRBD1. The V gene's germline CDR1 is SNHLY and CDR2 FYNNEI. This CDR3 comprises 12 residues. V lost 8 bases, J lost 9 bases, and 4 bases stayed unmatched. CDR3 residues: CASWTGGGEQFF. In DNA, the CDR3 is TGTGCCAGCTGGACAGGGGGGGGTGAGCAGTTCTTC.

The chain links TRBV5-1 to TRBJ1-1, with 8 bases fitting TRBD1. The CDR3 contains 15 residues. V dropped 4 bases and J dropped 1; count of bases not matched to a gene: 6. Germline loops: CDR1 SGHRS, CDR2 YFSETQ. CDR3 loop: CASSPRTGSNTEAFF. In DNA, the CDR3 is TGCGCCAGCAGCCCACGGACAGGGTCGAACACTGAAGCTTTCTTT.

The chain combines TRBV29-1 with TRBJ2-1, with TRBD2 matching over 7 bases. CDR1 is SQVTM and CDR2 is ANQGSEA in the germline V gene. This CDR3 has 14 amino acids. Trimming removed 3 bases from V and 7 bases from J; junction bases left unmatched: 9. Written as DNA, the CDR3 is TGCAGCGTTGACGTGGCGGGAGCGGGGAATGAGCAGTTCTTC. Translated, it gives CSVDVAGAGNEQFF.

Only a few counts were recorded for this clone. The chain uses TRBV29-1 and TRBJ2-6; 9 bases align to TRBD2. J was trimmed by 0 bases and V by 6 bases; bases with no gene match: 9. CDR3 length: 17 residues. Germline CDR1 is SQVTM and CDR2 is ANQGSEA. CDR3 protein: CSVPRAGGASGANVLTF. Here the CDR3 DNA reads TGCAGCGTGCCGCGGGCGGGAGGGGCCTCTGGGGCCAACGTCCTGACTTTC.

This clone showed up just a few times. The V and J genes are TRBV19 and TRBJ1-6; possible D gene TRBD1, 5 bases. From germline, CDR1 is LNHDA and CDR2 SQIVND (reference sequence). This CDR3 comprises 14 residues. V was trimmed by 6 bases and J by 5 bases, leaving 11 bases between them. Written as DNA, the CDR3 is TGTGCCAGTAGCTTCGGGGGGGATAATTCACCCCTCCACTTT. Translating it yields CASSFGGDNSPLHF.

The chain employs TRBV10-2 and TRBJ2-1; 10 positions agree with TRBD1. CDR1 and CDR2 from the germline V gene are WSHSY and SAAADI. V shed 4 bases, J shed 7 bases, and the junction held 7 bases outside the gene matches. The CDR3 contains 15 residues. The CDR3 sequence: CASSGRDRGWNEQFF. The CDR3 DNA is TGCGCCAGCAGTGGCCGGGACAGGGGTTGGAATGAGCAGTTCTTC.